This paragraph reports one TCR beta chain. The data are from a study of cytomegalovirus exposure and HLA in healthy donors. The CDR3 totals 17 residues. The germline gives CDR1 LGHNT, CDR2 FRNRAP. The germline V and J ends were trimmed by 3 bases and 6 bases, with 23 bases remaining between them. Primers for the PCR totalled 60 Vbeta and 13 Jbeta. Sequenced by immunoSEQ multiplex PCR; TCRdb stores in-frame clones only, minus some. Altogether about 160,000 clones are present, 84% being singletons, with the ten largest covering 5% to 7%. The receptor's source is a middle-aged man in good health and CMV-seropositive. The rearrangement uses TRBV12-5 and TRBJ1-2; TRBD1 might be the D (5 bases). Sequencing was performed on PBMCs. The CDR3 DNA is TGTGCTAGTGGTTTTGGGACTCGAGACAATGTTTCTGATGGCTACACCTTC. Translating it yields CASGFGTRDNVSDGYTF. Full variable domain (outside the CDR3, taken from reference TRBV12-5 and TRBJ1-2): DARVTQTPRHKVTEMGQEVTMRCQPILGHNTVFWYRQTMMQGLELLAYFRNRAPLDDSGMPKDRFSAEMPDATLATLKIQPSEPRDSAVYFCASGFGTRDNVSDGYTFGSGTRLTVV.